The 3 T cell receptor beta chains given below trace back to one sample, sequenced in a study of radiotherapy plus CTLA-4 blockade in lung cancer (dated by TCRdb to 2016 to 2019). The library was prepared using the immunoSEQ multiplex PCR assay. In TCRdb, the immuneACCESS table is reduced to in-frame sequences with V and J assigned. These tables do not hold every clone; where another copy was compared, an unresolved V gene accounts for under half, and the others remain unexplained. This sample has 90,000 to 95,000 clones in its table, and roughly four fifths of those were observed once. The ten largest clones capture 0.75% to 0.85% of the sample. Sequenced material: peripheral blood, taken from a patient treated with radiotherapy plus ipilimumab. The receptor source for this set is a human donor with non-small cell lung cancer who had stable disease on radiotherapy plus ipilimumab.

The chain recombines TRBV5-1 with TRBJ2-1, with TRBD2 identical over 8 bases. In germline, CDR1 is SGHRS, CDR2 YFSETQ. V shed 4 bases, J shed 6 bases, and the junction held 9 bases outside the gene matches. CDR3 size: 15 residues. CDR3 DNA: TGCGCCAGCAGCGCCGCGGGGGGCGACCCCAATGAGCAGTTCTTC. This gives the protein CASSAAGGDPNEQFF.

The gene calls are TRBV5-8 and TRBJ1-2; 8 bases fit TRBD1. Looked up from germline, CDR1 is SGHTS and CDR2 is YDEGEE. This CDR3 is 15 amino acids long. The trim removed 0 bases at V and 4 bases at J, leaving 5 bases unmatched. The CDR3 coding sequence is TGTGCCAGCAGCTTGGTCGGGACAGGACTCTATGGCTACACCTTC. It encodes CASSLVGTGLYGYTF.

The chain is built from TRBV6-6 and TRBJ1-1; D is ambiguous. Deletions cut 3 bases from V and 2 bases from J, with 7 bases between. This CDR3 region has 13 residues. From germline, CDR1 is MNHNY and CDR2 SVGAGI (reference sequence). The DNA for the CDR3 is TGTGCCAGCAGTTATGGAGGAAACACTGAAGCTTTCTTT. It specifies CASSYGGNTEAFF.